This entry lists 6 T cell receptor beta chains sequenced from one sample in a study of shared clonotypes between healthy human individuals. Clones were sequenced by immunoSEQ multiplex PCR, and TCRdb holds only the in-frame ones, with some missing. The sample has over 950,000 clones, about 80% seen once. The specimen sequenced was memory CD4+ T cells from PBMCs. Described subset: CD45RA-negative fraction. The receptors were gathered from a man aged 18 to 29 in good health. Some clones in this sample may be carry-over from other donors' samples.

The chain recombines TRBV6-5 with TRBJ2-1; the match to TRBD2 covers 9 bases. The length of the CDR3 is 15 residues. The junction had 6 bases not matched to a gene; V was cut back by 0 bases and J by 9 bases. The germline gives CDR1 MNHEY, CDR2 SVGAGI. For the CDR3, the DNA is TGTGCCAGCAGTTACTCGAGAGCGGGAGGTGGTGAGCAGTTCTTC. This translates into CASSYSRAGGGEQFF.

This clone was recorded at least ten times. This chain uses TRBV2 with TRBJ1-4, with 9 bases that match TRBD1. Germline V CDR1 and CDR2: SNHLY, FYNNEI. This CDR3 has 15 residues. Germline trimming cut 3 bases from V and 8 bases from J; bases unmatched to any gene: 7. CDR3 in amino acids: CASSDRGQGGEKLFF. CDR3 bases: TGTGCCAGCAGTGATAGGGGACAGGGTGGAGAAAAACTGTTTTTT.

In this sample, this clone turned up once. The gene calls are TRBV29-1 and TRBJ1-1; no clear D gene. Trimming removed 6 bases at V and 2 bases at J, with 13 bases between. Per the germline V gene, CDR1 is SQVTM and CDR2 is ANQGSEA. The CDR3 consists of 13 residues. The CDR3 DNA follows: TGCAGCGTCGGGCTCCTCACCAACACTGAAGCTTTCTTT. It is translated as CSVGLLTNTEAFF.

Worth noting for this clone: The sample contains more than one DNA sequence encoding this CDR3. V is TRBV9 and J is TRBJ2-2; 8 nucleotides agree with TRBD2. The CDR3 length is 15 residues. Per the germline V gene, CDR1 is SGDLS and CDR2 is YYNGEE. V dropped 0 bases and J dropped 5; count of bases not matched to a gene: 3. CDR3 nucleotides: TGTGCCAGCAGCGTAGGGGCGGGAGGTACCGGGGAGCTGTTTTTT. Amino acid sequence: CASSVGAGGTGELFF.

This sequence joins TRBV19 and TRBJ2-1; 7 nucleotides line up with TRBD2. Germline CDR1 reads LNHDA; CDR2 reads SQIVND (reference sequence). The V and J ends lost 3 bases and 6 bases, in that order; junction bases with no gene match: 5. The CDR3 sequence is 14 residues long. The CDR3 protein is CASSMGGRVNEQFF. CDR3 sequence (DNA): TGTGCCAGTAGTATGGGAGGGCGGGTCAATGAGCAGTTCTTC.

The chain combines TRBV7-6 with TRBJ2-3; D perhaps matches TRBD1 (5 bases). Trimming removed 5 bases from V and 4 bases from J, with 13 bases in between. The CDR3 loop spans 14 amino acids. The V gene's germline CDR1 is SGHVS and CDR2 FNYEAQ. Here the CDR3 reads CASSPGVGADTQYF. The CDR3, as DNA: TGTGCCAGCAGCCCAGGAGTAGGGGCAGATACGCAGTATTTT. The full variable domain, with the rest looked up from reference TRBV7-6 and TRBJ2-3, is GAGVSQSPRYKVTKRGQDVALRCDPISGHVSLYWYRQALGQGPEFLTYFNYEAQQDKSGLPNDRFSAERPEGSISTLTIQRTEQRDSAMYRCASSPGVGADTQYFGPGTRLTVL.